This is a list of T cell receptor beta chains from one sample in a study of T cell repertoires in cytomegalovirus infection. Which antigens these TCRs recognize remains unknown. TCRdb redid the calling of the reads with MiXCR, one entry per CDR3 protein. Of hundreds of thousands of distinct CDR3 sequences in the sample, around 31% are singletons; the top ten hold approximately 18%. The material was cultured PBMCs, obtained from culture after CMV antigen stimulation. Every receptor here comes from a human donor in good health (CMV status not recorded). Some clones in this sample may be carry-over from other donors' samples. CDR3s include the opening cysteine and the closing phenylalanine or tryptophan. D genes are given only for firm matches. Clone sizes are given selectively: once, few, many, or a class where the clone is expanded.

>TRBV7-2|TRBJ2-4|.|TRBD2
TGTGCCAGCAGCTCCTCCCCTAGCGGGAAAAACATTCAGTACTTC
CASSSSPSGKNIQYF
>TRBV4-1|TRBJ2-1|few|.
TGCGCCAGCAGCCGGCAGATCCTCCCCCGAGGGGATGAGCAGTTCTTC
CASSRQILPRGDEQFF
>TRBV20-1|TRBJ1-1|.|.
TGCAGTGCTAGGTCTACAGGGAGTGGCACTGAAGCTTTCTTT
CSARSTGSGTEAFF
>TRBV6-6|TRBJ1-4|.|TRBD1
TGTGCCAGCAGTACAGGGGCAAAACTGTTTTTT
CASSTGAKLFF
>TRBV7-2|TRBJ2-3|many|.
TGTGCCAGCAGCTTCAACCCGGGGGTATCAGATACGCAGTATTTT
CASSFNPGVSDTQYF
>TRBV14|TRBJ2-2|.|TRBD2
TGTGCCAGCAATCCCCAGCGGGGGTTGCGCTTATTTGGGGAGCTGTTTTTT
CASNPQRGLRLFGELFF
>TRBV27|TRBJ2-3|few|.
TGTGCCAGCAGTCCTCTGACACCCCCCATCACAGATACGCAGTATTTT
CASSPLTPPITDTQYF
>TRBV6-1|TRBJ2-3|few|.
TGTGCCAGCAGTTTTGGACCGGATTCTACAGATACGCAGTATTTT
CASSFGPDSTDTQYF
>TRBV19|TRBJ1-2|few|.
TGTGCCAGTCGTTCAGAACCCTATGGCTACACCTTC
CASRSEPYGYTF
>TRBV7-6|TRBJ1-4|.|TRBD1
TGTGCCAGCAGCTCAGGGACAGGGAGGACTAATGAAAAACTGTTTTTT
CASSSGTGRTNEKLFF
>TRBV7-9|TRBJ2-7|few|TRBD1
TGTGCCAGCAGCTTAGTGGGACAGGGCGTCGTACAGTACTTC
CASSLVGQGVVQYF
>TRBV4-1|TRBJ2-2|.|.
TGCGCCAGCAGCCACAACAGGGCCGCGAACACCGGGGAGCTGTTTTTT
CASSHNRAANTGELFF
>TRBV6-2/TRBV6-3|TRBJ1-1|.|.
TGTGCCAGCAGTTACTTTTTTGGCGTGAACACTGAAGCTTTCTTT
CASSYFFGVNTEAFF
>TRBV5-4|TRBJ2-6|few|.
TGTGCCAGCAGCTTTGACACCCGGGCATCGGGGGCCAACGTCCTGACTTTC
CASSFDTRASGANVLTF
>TRBV9|TRBJ1-4|.|.
TGTGCCAGCGCGGGACTGCCTAATGAAAAACTGTTTTTT
CASAGLPNEKLFF
>TRBV7-2|TRBJ2-5|.|TRBD1
TGTGCCAGCAGCTTTGGACAGGAAGAGACCCAGTACTTC
CASSFGQEETQYF
>TRBV6-8|TRBJ1-2|.|.
TGTGCCAGCAGAGATACAAGCTATGGCTACACCTTC
CASRDTSYGYTF
>TRBV7-9|TRBJ2-7|once|TRBD1
TGTGCCAGCAGCTTACCGGGACAGGAGGACTCCGAGCAGTACTTC
CASSLPGQEDSEQYF
>TRBV24-1|TRBJ2-3|few|TRBD1
TGTGCCACCAGTGACGCCGCCGGGACAGGGGGGACAGATACGCAGTATTTT
CATSDAAGTGGTDTQYF
>TRBV27|TRBJ2-1|.|TRBD2
TGTGCCAGCAGTTATAAAGCGGGAGGGTACAATGAGCAGTTCTTC
CASSYKAGGYNEQFF
>TRBV29-1|TRBJ1-1|once|.
TGCAGCATACTGATTAGCTCTGAAGCTTTCTTT
CSILISSEAFF
>TRBV6-1|TRBJ2-1|few|.
TGTGCCAGCAGTGAAGCGCAAGGGGGGGACTGGCAGTTCTTC
CASSEAQGGDWQFF